These 29 T cell receptor beta chains were sequenced from one sample in a study of OX40 agonist ivuxolimab in advanced cancers. TCRdb's table, derived via immunoSEQ multiplex PCR, lists solely in-frame clones and lacks some. The sample consists of around 45,000 clones, roughly 88% of them appearing once. The source was CD4+ or CD8+ T cells sorted from blood, collected in a trial of the OX40 agonist ivuxolimab. The receptor set was obtained from an adult with an advanced solid tumor such as melanoma, head and neck, liver or kidney cancer.

V usage is TRBV18 and J usage is TRBJ2-7, with TRBD1 matching over 7 bases. CDR3 length: 14 amino acids. Trimming cost V 4 bases and J 5 bases; bases outside gene matches: 8. Germline values: CDR1 KGHSH, CDR2 LQKENI. The CDR3 DNA reads TGTGCCAGCTCACTCGGGGCACAGGGGAACGAGCAGTACTTC. It codes for CASSLGAQGNEQYF.

V and J are TRBV5-1 and TRBJ2-3; D not certain. The CDR3 consists of 14 residues. The germline V gene encodes CDR1 SGHRS and CDR2 YFSETQ. V lost 2 bases and J lost 2, with 9 bases in between. CDR3 in amino acids: CASSLATATDTQYF. The CDR3 nucleotides are TGCGCCAGCAGCTTAGCTACGGCCACAGATACGCAGTATTTT.

A few counts support this clone. The rearrangement uses TRBV11-2 and TRBJ1-6; 7 bases are a match to TRBD1. This CDR3 region has 15 residues. Trimming took 2 bases from V and 7 from J; bases not matched to a gene: 5. Germline lookup yields CDR1 SGHAT and CDR2 FQNNGV. CDR3 loop: CASSLLGQTNSPLHF. The CDR3 DNA reads TGTGCCAGCAGCTTATTGGGACAGACAAATTCACCCCTCCACTTT.

Here the CDR3 DNA reads TGCGCCAGCAGGGGACAAGGAACCTACGAGCAGTACTTC. It translates to CASRGQGTYEQYF. The chain couples TRBV10-2 to TRBJ2-7, with a tentative D call TRBD1 (6 bases). The CDR3 spans 13 residues. V was shortened by 6 bases and J by 2 bases, with 11 bases between the two germline ends. Germline-derived CDR1 and CDR2 are WSHSY and SAAADI.

In this sample, this clone turned up once. The chain carries TRBV7-8 and TRBJ1-2; D unclear. V was trimmed by 5 bases and J by 4 bases, leaving 11 bases between them. The CDR3 length is 13 residues. The germline CDR1 and CDR2 sequences are SGHVS and FQNEAQ. The chain's CDR3 is CASSPPESYGYTF. The CDR3 region has the DNA TGTGCCAGCAGCCCCCCCGAGAGCTATGGCTACACCTTC.

The rearrangement uses TRBV23-1 and TRBJ2-7; possibly TRBD1 for D (5 bases). TRBV23-1 is annotated as an ORF whose role is uncertain. The CDR3 sequence is 18 residues long. Trimming removed 0 bases at V and 0 bases at J, with 18 bases between. CDR3 region: CASSQSGSLLRGSYEQYF. In DNA form, the CDR3 reads TGCGCCAGCAGTCAATCCGGATCACTTTTAAGGGGCTCCTACGAGCAGTACTTC.

This chain links TRBV6-6 with TRBJ1-1, with 8 positions matching TRBD1. Per the germline V gene, CDR1 is MNHNY and CDR2 is SVGAGI (reference sequence). Trimming at V came to 8 bases and at J to 0 bases, leaving 5 bases not matched to a gene. The CDR3 spans 14 residues. The CDR3 region is CASGYRGMNTEAFF. The CDR3 DNA follows: TGTGCCAGCGGGTACAGGGGGATGAACACTGAAGCTTTCTTT.

This clone turned up a few times. V gene TRBV7-2 combines with J gene TRBJ2-2; D ambiguous. Trimming stripped 1 base from V and 0 bases from J, with 3 bases between. The CDR3 is made up of 14 amino acids. The germline V gene has CDR1 SGHTA and CDR2 FQGNSA. The chain's CDR3 is CASSLVANTGELFF. Written as DNA, the CDR3 is TGTGCCAGCAGCTTAGTTGCGAACACCGGGGAGCTGTTTTTT.

V is TRBV27 and J is TRBJ2-2; 10 bases are shared with TRBD1. Germline V gives CDR1 MNHEY, CDR2 SMNVEV (reference sequence). This CDR3 has 18 amino acids. The CDR3 DNA is TGTGCAGCAGTTCCCCCATCGACAGGGGGCTCTGACACCGGGGAGCTGTTTTTT. Translation: CAAVPPSTGGSDTGELFF.

The genes are TRBV2 and TRBJ1-2; no firm D call. The CDR3 is made up of 13 amino acids. Germline-derived CDR1 and CDR2 are SNHLY and FYNNEI. Trimming took 5 bases from V and 0 from J, leaving 7 bases between them. The CDR3: CASSPDPNYGYTF. The DNA of the CDR3 is TGTGCCAGCAGTCCCGACCCTAACTATGGCTACACCTTC.

V gene TRBV6-5 combines with J gene TRBJ2-5; D not certain. The CDR3 is made up of 13 amino acids. Trimming pared 8 bases from V and 6 bases from J, leaving 16 bases between. In germline, CDR1 is MNHEY, CDR2 SVGAGI. The CDR3 loop is CASHLTPGKTQYF. Written as DNA, the CDR3 is TGTGCCAGCCACCTGACGCCCGGCAAGACCCAGTACTTC.

This clone was seen more than once but under ten times. This chain links TRBV14 with TRBJ2-3, with 8 bases lining up with TRBD1. J gave up 10 bases and V 0 bases, and 3 bases lay outside the gene matches. The CDR3 consists of 13 residues. Germline V gives CDR1 SGHDN, CDR2 FVKESK. Written as DNA, the CDR3 is TGTGCCAGCAGCCAAGAGAGGACAGGGTCGCAGTATTTT. Translated: CASSQERTGSQYF.

The chain joins TRBV19 to TRBJ1-1, with a tentative D call TRBD1 (5 bases). CDR1 and CDR2 (germline): LNHDA, SQIVND (reference sequence). Trimming left V 5 bases short and J 7 bases short, with 14 bases between. This CDR3 has 13 residues. CDR3: CASSPHPTVEAFF. The CDR3, as DNA: TGTGCCAGTAGTCCGCACCCGACAGTTGAAGCTTTCTTT.

The chain combines TRBV2 with TRBJ1-2, with 9 bases matching TRBD1. V lost 8 bases to trimming and J lost 7 bases; unmatched junction nucleotides: 8. The germline gives CDR1 SNHLY, CDR2 FYNNEI. The CDR3 is made up of 13 amino acids. The CDR3 loop reads CASFSGQGFGYTF. In DNA form, the CDR3 reads TGTGCCAGCTTTTCGGGACAGGGCTTTGGCTACACCTTC.

The V gene is TRBV19, the J gene TRBJ2-1; tentatively, D is TRBD1 (6 bases). This CDR3 has 16 amino acids. Trimming shortened V by 5 bases and J by 6 bases, and 20 bases separated the two germline ends. Per germline, CDR1 LNHDA and CDR2 SQIVND (reference sequence). CDR3 protein: CASSQHGAGAGNEQFF. CDR3 nucleotides: TGTGCCAGTAGTCAACATGGGGCAGGGGCTGGCAATGAGCAGTTCTTC.

The chain carries TRBV10-3 and TRBJ2-7; the match to TRBD1 covers 9 bases. The ends lost 6 bases at V and 5 bases at J; junction bases unmatched: 5. The CDR3 has 13 amino acids. CDR1 is ENHRY, CDR2 SYGVKD, per germline. CDR3 sequence (DNA): TGTGCCATCAGCCGGGACAGGGTTGACGAGCAGTACTTC. This codes for CAISRDRVDEQYF.

The chain couples TRBV5-6 to TRBJ1-1; possibly TRBD1 for D (6 bases). V lost 3 bases and J 9 bases, leaving 15 bases between the germline ends. Germline V lookup: CDR1 SGHDT, CDR2 YYEEEE. The CDR3 covers 13 residues. The CDR3 region has the DNA TGTGCCAGCAGCTCCCTAAACAGGGAGAAAGCTTTCTTT. Translating it yields CASSSLNREKAFF.

V and J are TRBV7-8 and TRBJ1-2; possibly TRBD1 for D (5 bases). Germline V lookup: CDR1 SGHVS, CDR2 FQNEAQ. V was trimmed by 1 base and J by 7 bases, leaving 13 bases between them. The CDR3 is 14 amino acids. The CDR3 sequence is CASSLDGGGLGYTF. The CDR3 region has the DNA TGTGCCAGCAGCTTAGACGGGGGGGGACTTGGCTACACCTTC. Looking up the rest from reference TRBV7-8 and TRBJ1-2 gives the full variable domain: GAGVSQSPRYKVAKRGQDVALRCDPISGHVSLFWYQQALGQGPEFLTYFQNEAQLDKSGLPSDRFFAERPEGSVSTLKIQRTQQEDSAVYLCASSLDGGGLGYTFGSGTRLTVV.

The rearrangement links TRBV7-2 to TRBJ2-5; the D is unclear. The better agreement between TRBJ2-7 and the DNA end casts doubt on the J call. The CDR3 consists of 18 residues. Germline lookup yields CDR1 SGHTA and CDR2 FQGNSA. The CDR3 sequence: CASSFSISGRAQSYEQYF. The CDR3 DNA follows: TGTGCCAGCAGCTTCTCTATCTCGGGTAGGGCTCAGTCCTACGAGCAGTACTTC.

The table lists this clone with a count of one. This rearrangement joins TRBV6-1 to TRBJ1-5; D uncertain. CDR3 length: 13 amino acids. Germline V lookup: CDR1 MNHNS, CDR2 SASEGT. Trimming took off 3 bases at V and 6 bases at J, with 9 bases between the two ends. CDR3 DNA sequence: TGTGCCAGCAGTGATCGAGGAGTTCAGCCCCAGCATTTT. This sequence encodes CASSDRGVQPQHF.

This chain connects TRBV15 to TRBJ1-2; 8 bases match TRBD1. The CDR3 runs 14 residues. Per the germline V gene, CDR1 is LNHNV and CDR2 is YYDKDF (reference sequence). V lost 1 base to trimming and J lost 6 bases; unmatched junction nucleotides: 4. Here the CDR3 reads CATSRALTGDGYTF. CDR3 nucleotides: TGTGCCACCAGCAGAGCATTGACAGGGGATGGCTACACCTTC.

This clone has only one observation. The chain employs TRBV5-5 and TRBJ2-1; 14 bases match TRBD2. CDR1 and CDR2 (germline): SGHKS, YYEKEE (reference sequence). Trimming removed 0 bases from V and 7 bases from J; junction bases left unmatched: 12. CDR3 length: 19 amino acids. CDR3 sequence reads: CASSLGLAGGTARGNEQFF. As DNA, the CDR3 is TGTGCCAGCAGCTTGGGACTAGCGGGGGGGACCGCCAGAGGAAATGAGCAGTTCTTC.

The CDR3 is CASRDRSGANVLTF. CDR3 DNA sequence: TGTGCCAGCAGGGACAGATCTGGGGCCAACGTCCTGACTTTC. The chain links TRBV6-6 to TRBJ2-6; D might be TRBD1 (6 bases). Looked up from germline, CDR1 is MNHNY and CDR2 is SVGAGI (reference sequence). This CDR3 is built from 14 residues. Trimming cost V 6 bases and J 1 base, with 7 bases left between them.

This clone showed up just a few times. This chain uses TRBV7-9 with TRBJ2-1; 7 nucleotides agree with TRBD2. CDR1 and CDR2 from the germline V gene are SEHNR and FQNEAQ (reference sequence). J lost 6 bases, V lost 5 bases, and 10 bases had no gene match. This CDR3 has 15 residues. For the CDR3, the DNA is TGTGCCAGCAGCCCGATGACTAGCCGGGGCAATGAGCAGTTCTTC. Translating it yields CASSPMTSRGNEQFF.

V usage is TRBV4-1 and J usage is TRBJ2-1, with a tentative D call TRBD1 (5 bases). V dropped 4 bases and J dropped 8 bases, with 12 bases sitting between them. Germline CDR1 and CDR2: MGHRA and YSYEKL. The CDR3 is 13 residues long. CDR3 amino acids: CASSLTQGDEQFF. The CDR3 bases are TGCGCCAGCAGCCTGACCCAGGGCGATGAGCAGTTCTTC.

The gene calls are TRBV7-2 and TRBJ2-7; D is perhaps TRBD2 (6 bases). The CDR3 has 17 amino acids. The V end lost 2 bases, the J end lost 3 bases, and 20 bases lay between the germline ends. Germline loops: CDR1 SGHTA, CDR2 FQGNSA. CDR3 DNA: TGTGCCAGCAGCTTACTGGGTAAGGGACGGGGGATCTACGAGCAGTACTTC. Protein: CASSLLGKGRGIYEQYF.

A note on this clone: The junction differs from germline at one of its ends, possibly a read error. The CDR3 DNA reads TGTGCCAGCGGTGACAGAGCCTACAATGAGCAGTTCTTC. Translating gives CASGDRAYNEQFF. J is TRBJ2-1 and V is TRBV2; a possible D gene is TRBD1 (5 bases). This CDR3 has 13 residues. The germline V gene has CDR1 SNHLY and CDR2 FYNNEI. The whole variable domain, remainder taken from reference TRBV2 and TRBJ2-1, is EPEVTQTPSHQVTQMGQEVILRCVPISNHLYFYWYRQILGQKVEFLVSFYNNEISEKSEIFDDQFSVERPDGSNFTLKIRSTKLEDSAMYFCASGDRAYNEQFFGPGTRLTVL.

The V and J genes are TRBV7-2 and TRBJ2-5; D remains ambiguous. The V gene's germline CDR1 is SGHTA and CDR2 FQGNSA. The CDR3 extends over 14 amino acids. With 2 bases removed from V and 1 base from J, the gap between germline ends came to 8 bases. CDR3 amino acids: CASSLSAFQETQYF. The CDR3 nucleotides read TGTGCCAGCAGCTTATCGGCATTCCAAGAGACCCAGTACTTC.

This clone has a handful of counts. This chain uses TRBV7-9 with TRBJ2-2; D gene uncertain. The CDR3 spans 13 residues. The germline V and J ends were trimmed by 7 bases and 7 bases, with 13 bases remaining between them. Germline loops: CDR1 SEHNR, CDR2 FQNEAQ (reference sequence). The chain's CDR3 is CASTLSLGGELFF. As DNA, the CDR3 is TGTGCCAGCACCCTTAGCTTGGGCGGGGAGCTGTTTTTT.